This TCR beta chain was identified in a study of OX40 agonist ivuxolimab in advanced cancers. Study at large: One hepatocellular carcinoma and two cutaneous melanoma patients partially responded. The study, taken as a whole, reports: Some patients who did not respond also had low normalized T-cell clonal expansion. The CD4+ and CD8+ T cells in the blood had expanded clonally by week 6 at 0.1 to 3.0 mg/kg.

A word on this clone: The antigen remains unidentified.

Profiling relied on immunoSEQ multiplex PCR, and the TCRdb table lists in-frame clones only, not all of them. The sample yields some 15,000 clones, over 90% seen once. CDR1 SGDLS and CDR2 YYNGEE come from the germline V gene. The CDR3 runs to 14 residues. Trimming shortened V by 4 bases and J by 1 base, and 11 bases separated the two germline ends. The TCR originated in an adult with an advanced solid tumor such as melanoma, head and neck, liver or kidney cancer. The chain employs TRBV9 and TRBJ2-5; TRBD1 might be the D (6 bases). The sequenced sample was CD4+ or CD8+ T cells sorted from blood, obtained in a trial of the OX40 agonist ivuxolimab. This CDR3 reads CASSPTGSQETQYF. CDR3 nucleotides: TGTGCCAGCAGCCCGACAGGATCCCAAGAGACCCAGTACTTC.